One and the same sample provided the 28 T cell receptor beta chains below, sequenced in a study of cytomegalovirus exposure and HLA in healthy donors. PCR employed 60 Vbeta and 13 Jbeta primers. The method was immunoSEQ multiplex PCR; TCRdb's version includes in-frame clones alone and lacks a portion of them. The sample lists around 100,000 clones, around 86% occurring once. Input material: PBMCs. These receptors all come from a female donor in good health and CMV-seropositive.

This chain links TRBV27 with TRBJ2-2; maybe TRBD2 (6 bases). V dropped 9 bases and J dropped 6 bases, with 17 bases sitting between them. This CDR3 spans 14 amino acids. Germline V CDR1 and CDR2: MNHEY, SMNVEV (reference sequence). CDR3 amino acids: CASHPRDWAGELFF. CDR3 nucleotide sequence: TGTGCCAGTCATCCACGGGACTGGGCCGGGGAGCTGTTTTTT.

This clone was seen a single time. The gene calls are TRBV9 and TRBJ2-5; 8 nucleotides match TRBD2. This CDR3 contains 15 residues. Trimming took 0 bases from V and 2 from J; bases not matched to a gene: 3. Germline loops: CDR1 SGDLS, CDR2 YYNGEE. CDR3 residues: CASSVGTSGQETQYF. Here the CDR3 DNA reads TGTGCCAGCAGCGTAGGAACTAGCGGACAAGAGACCCAGTACTTC.

This rearrangement joins TRBV28 to TRBJ2-1, with 7 bases lining up with TRBD2. CDR3 length: 15 residues. Trimming removed 6 bases from V and 0 bases from J; junction bases left unmatched: 5. Germline values: CDR1 MDHEN, CDR2 SYDVKM. The DNA of the CDR3 is TGTGCCAGCAGCCCGCCTAGCGGCTCCTACAATGAGCAGTTCTTC. This translates into CASSPPSGSYNEQFF.

The chain joins TRBV19 to TRBJ2-2, with a weak D call TRBD1 (7 bases). Trimming cost V 1 base and J 7 bases, with 19 bases left between them. The CDR3 covers 17 residues. CDR1 and CDR2 (germline): LNHDA, SQIVND (reference sequence). The CDR3 DNA reads as TGTGCCAGTAGTATAGGGGGCGGGACAGCGGCCGTCGGGGAGCTGTTTTTT. This codes for CASSIGGGTAAVGELFF.

This chain links TRBV28 with TRBJ1-1, with unresolved D. Looked up from germline, CDR1 is MDHEN and CDR2 is SYDVKM. V lost 5 bases and J lost 3, with 19 bases in between. This CDR3 has 16 amino acids. The CDR3 region has the DNA TGTGCCAGCAGTCCCCGGTCGGGTGGGAGACACACTGAAGCTTTCTTT. Translation gives CASSPRSGGRHTEAFF.

CDR3 in amino acids: CASSSGTGGTTSNQPQHF. In DNA, the CDR3 is TGTGCCAGCAGTTCCGGGACAGGGGGCACTACGAGCAATCAGCCCCAGCATTTT. This chain connects TRBV28 to TRBJ1-5, with 12 bases lining up with TRBD1. With V trimmed by 4 bases and J by 1 base, 8 bases remained unmatched. This CDR3 is 18 amino acids long. CDR1 is MDHEN, CDR2 SYDVKM, per germline. Using reference TRBV28 and TRBJ1-5 for the parts outside the CDR3, the full variable domain is DVKVTQSSRYLVKRTGEKVFLECVQDMDHENMFWYRQDPGLGLRLIYFSYDVKMKEKGDIPEGYSVSREKKERFSLILESASTNQTSMYLCASSSGTGGTTSNQPQHFGDGTRLSIL.

As to this clone: The CDR3 end shows no conserved phenylalanine or tryptophan, and so a read error is likely. The V gene is TRBV7-2, the J gene TRBJ1-1; D gene unclear. Trimming stripped 5 bases from V and 3 bases from J, with 13 bases between. The CDR3 covers 14 residues. Germline V lookup: CDR1 SGHTA, CDR2 FQGNSA. In DNA form, the CDR3 reads TGTGCCAGCAGCCCCCGGCGTCGGGACACTGAAGCTTTCCTT. Amino acid sequence: CASSPRRRDTEAFL.

In its sample, this clone was seen once. V and J are TRBV29-1 and TRBJ2-7; 10 bases match TRBD1. With 5 bases clipped from V and 2 bases from J, the junction kept 3 bases outside the gene matches. The CDR3 length is 13 residues. Germline values: CDR1 SQVTM, CDR2 ANQGSEA. The CDR3 sequence is CSVFGTGAYEQYF. In DNA form, the CDR3 reads TGCAGCGTTTTCGGGACAGGGGCCTACGAGCAGTACTTC.

This clone was observed once. DNA of the CDR3: TGTGCCAGCAGTGCTAGGCAGGGGTCCCACACCGGGGAGCTGTTTTTT. Amino acids: CASSARQGSHTGELFF. The chain couples TRBV2 to TRBJ2-2; D is perhaps TRBD1 (6 bases). Germline CDR1 reads SNHLY; CDR2 reads FYNNEI. The CDR3 extends over 16 amino acids. V was cut by 4 bases and J by 3 bases, with 15 bases left in between.

This chain uses TRBV7-2 with TRBJ2-5; 8 nucleotides match TRBD2. This CDR3 is built from 19 residues. V lost 2 bases and J lost 6; bases outside the gene matches: 20. Germline V lookup: CDR1 SGHTA, CDR2 FQGNSA. The CDR3 spells CASSLSVGGGPGRKKTQYF. CDR3 coding DNA: TGTGCCAGCAGCTTAAGCGTCGGGGGGGGGCCTGGGAGGAAAAAGACCCAGTACTTC.

V gene TRBV5-1 combines with J gene TRBJ2-3, with unresolved D. Trimming took off 0 bases at V and 4 bases at J, with 9 bases between the two ends. Per germline, CDR1 SGHRS and CDR2 YFSETQ. The CDR3 covers 14 residues. The CDR3 DNA reads as TGCGCCAGCAGCTTGGGACTTTTTCCAGATACGCAGTATTTT. Its translation is CASSLGLFPDTQYF.

The chain is built from TRBV9 and TRBJ2-1, with TRBD1 matching 8 bases. Germline loops: CDR1 SGDLS, CDR2 YYNGEE. V lost 3 bases, J lost 3 bases, and 5 bases stayed unmatched. The CDR3 is 15 residues long. The DNA of the CDR3 is TGTGCCAGCAGCGCCCGACAGGGGAACTACAATGAGCAGTTCTTC. It codes for CASSARQGNYNEQFF.

The chain combines TRBV6-1 with TRBJ2-7; D unresolved. The CDR3 extends over 12 amino acids. Germline-derived CDR1 and CDR2 are MNHNS and SASEGT. The V end was cut by 5 bases, the J end by 4 bases, with 9 bases between. CDR3 bases: TGTGCCAGCAGTCGCCTAGAGTACGAGCAGTACTTC. It specifies CASSRLEYEQYF.

This chain connects TRBV28 to TRBJ1-5; D remains unclear. The CDR3 totals 17 residues. In germline, CDR1 is MDHEN, CDR2 SYDVKM. Trimming took 6 bases from V and 0 from J, leaving 18 bases between them. DNA for the CDR3: TGTGCCAGCAGAAAAGGTACTGGGCCTGTTAGCAATCAGCCCCAGCATTTT. Translating it yields CASRKGTGPVSNQPQHF.

The chain employs TRBV5-1 and TRBJ2-7; D is unresolved. The CDR3 consists of 14 residues. Trimming stripped 3 bases from V and 3 bases from J, with 13 bases between. Germline values: CDR1 SGHRS, CDR2 YFSETQ. The CDR3, as DNA: TGCGCCAGCAGCTCCCCTCCCCAGGTCTACGAGCAGTACTTC. Its translation is CASSSPPQVYEQYF.

Only a few counts were recorded for this clone. This rearrangement joins TRBV5-5 to TRBJ2-1; a weak D match, TRBD1 (6 bases). This CDR3 has 14 amino acids. CDR1 and CDR2 (germline): SGHKS, YYEKEE (reference sequence). Trimming removed 4 bases from V and 8 bases from J, with 16 bases in between. This CDR3 is CASSPLDSRDEQFF. The CDR3 DNA reads TGTGCCAGCAGCCCACTGGACAGTCGGGATGAGCAGTTCTTC.

The rearrangement joins TRBV5-1 to TRBJ2-5; a weak D match, TRBD1 (5 bases). Germline CDR1 SGHRS, CDR2 YFSETQ. Trimming left V 2 bases short and J 0 bases short, with 8 bases between. CDR3 length equals 14 residues. The CDR3 sequence: CASSLHRNQETQYF. CDR3 nucleotides: TGCGCCAGCAGCTTACACAGGAACCAAGAGACCCAGTACTTC.

The V gene is TRBV6-1, the J gene TRBJ2-2; D is unclear. Germline CDR1 reads MNHNS; CDR2 reads SASEGT. V was cut by 7 bases and J by 6 bases, with 18 bases left in between. The CDR3 runs to 15 residues. DNA of the CDR3: TGTGCCAGCACCCCAAGTAACTACGGCGCCGGGGAGCTGTTTTTT. As protein: CASTPSNYGAGELFF.

This chain connects TRBV19 to TRBJ1-2; maybe TRBD1 (5 bases). The germline V gene has CDR1 LNHDA and CDR2 SQIVND (reference sequence). Trimming removed 4 bases from V and 4 bases from J, with 19 bases in between. The length of the CDR3 is 16 residues. CDR3 region: CASSTSHPGQGYGYTF. The CDR3 DNA reads as TGTGCCAGTAGTACTTCTCACCCAGGGCAGGGCTATGGCTACACCTTC.

The gene calls are TRBV4-2 and TRBJ1-1; TRBD1 matches 7 bases. Germline assignment: CDR1 LGHNA and CDR2 YNFKEQ. V shed 6 bases, J shed 7 bases, and the junction held 8 bases outside the gene matches. The CDR3 sequence is 13 residues long. CDR3 protein: CASSPTGTFEAFF. The CDR3, as DNA: TGTGCCAGCAGTCCGACAGGGACGTTTGAAGCTTTCTTT.

This clone has just one count. The genes are TRBV7-9 and TRBJ1-6, with 9 bases lining up with TRBD1. Germline CDR1 is SEHNR and CDR2 is FQNEAQ (reference sequence). There are 14 residues in the CDR3. J lost 7 bases, V lost 3 bases, and 1 base had no gene match. Written as DNA, the CDR3 is TGTGCCAGCAGCTTGGGGACAGGGAATTCACCCCTCCACTTT. As protein: CASSLGTGNSPLHF.

This clone was seen once. The chain carries TRBV12-5 and TRBJ1-2, with D unresolved. V lost 2 bases and J lost 0, with 10 bases in between. CDR1 and CDR2 (germline): LGHNT, FRNRAP. The CDR3 runs to 15 residues. The CDR3 loop is CASGLPQTANYGYTF. CDR3 bases: TGTGCTAGTGGTTTGCCACAAACCGCTAACTATGGCTACACCTTC.

The rearrangement uses TRBV30 and TRBJ1-2, with D uncertain. V was cut by 0 bases and J by 2 bases, with 10 bases left in between. The CDR3 is 14 residues long. CDR1 is GTSNPN and CDR2 is SVGIG in the germline V gene (reference sequence). The CDR3 DNA is TGTGCCTGGAGTGTGGCTCCCAGGAACTATGGCTACACCTTC. Protein: CAWSVAPRNYGYTF.

The chain has TRBV27 and TRBJ2-7, with D tentatively TRBD1 (5 bases). With 4 bases removed from V and 3 bases from J, the gap between germline ends came to 7 bases. Germline values: CDR1 MNHEY, CDR2 SMNVEV (reference sequence). The CDR3 sequence is 12 residues long. The CDR3 coding sequence is TGTGCCAGCAGTTCGACAGACTACGAGCAGTACTTC. Amino acid sequence: CASSSTDYEQYF.

The gene calls are TRBV13 and TRBJ2-1; TRBD2 matches 8 bases. V lost 2 bases, J lost 3 bases, and 6 bases stayed unmatched. There are 16 residues in the CDR3. The germline V gene encodes CDR1 PRHDT and CDR2 FYEKMQ (reference sequence). CDR3 residues: CASSLSGGDLYNEQFF. CDR3 nucleotide sequence: TGTGCCAGCAGCTTAAGCGGGGGAGACCTCTACAATGAGCAGTTCTTC.

This chain connects TRBV19 to TRBJ2-3, with TRBD2 identical over 8 bases. This CDR3 has 14 amino acids. Germline V lookup: CDR1 LNHDA, CDR2 SQIVND (reference sequence). Losses at the gene ends were 5 bases for V and 2 bases for J; bases not matched to a gene: 3. The CDR3 protein is CASSLAGNTDTQYF. CDR3 in DNA: TGTGCCAGTAGTTTAGCGGGGAACACAGATACGCAGTATTTT.

The chain has TRBV29-1 and TRBJ2-7; the match to TRBD2 covers 9 bases. The V gene end was trimmed by 4 bases and the J gene end by 6 bases; junction bases not matched to a gene: 7. Germline CDR1 and CDR2: SQVTM and ANQGSEA. This CDR3 comprises 13 residues. DNA of the CDR3: TGCAGCGTTGGAGGTAGCGGGAGTGGCGAGCAGTACTTC. Encoded protein: CSVGGSGSGEQYF.

This chain links TRBV7-8 with TRBJ2-1; 12 bases align to TRBD2. Germline V gene data show CDR1 as SGHVS and CDR2 as FQNEAQ. CDR3 length equals 16 residues. J gave up 5 bases and V 7 bases, and 9 bases lay outside the gene matches. The CDR3: CASMRTSGIGNNEQFF. DNA for the CDR3: TGTGCCAGCATGAGGACTAGCGGGATCGGTAACAATGAGCAGTTCTTC.